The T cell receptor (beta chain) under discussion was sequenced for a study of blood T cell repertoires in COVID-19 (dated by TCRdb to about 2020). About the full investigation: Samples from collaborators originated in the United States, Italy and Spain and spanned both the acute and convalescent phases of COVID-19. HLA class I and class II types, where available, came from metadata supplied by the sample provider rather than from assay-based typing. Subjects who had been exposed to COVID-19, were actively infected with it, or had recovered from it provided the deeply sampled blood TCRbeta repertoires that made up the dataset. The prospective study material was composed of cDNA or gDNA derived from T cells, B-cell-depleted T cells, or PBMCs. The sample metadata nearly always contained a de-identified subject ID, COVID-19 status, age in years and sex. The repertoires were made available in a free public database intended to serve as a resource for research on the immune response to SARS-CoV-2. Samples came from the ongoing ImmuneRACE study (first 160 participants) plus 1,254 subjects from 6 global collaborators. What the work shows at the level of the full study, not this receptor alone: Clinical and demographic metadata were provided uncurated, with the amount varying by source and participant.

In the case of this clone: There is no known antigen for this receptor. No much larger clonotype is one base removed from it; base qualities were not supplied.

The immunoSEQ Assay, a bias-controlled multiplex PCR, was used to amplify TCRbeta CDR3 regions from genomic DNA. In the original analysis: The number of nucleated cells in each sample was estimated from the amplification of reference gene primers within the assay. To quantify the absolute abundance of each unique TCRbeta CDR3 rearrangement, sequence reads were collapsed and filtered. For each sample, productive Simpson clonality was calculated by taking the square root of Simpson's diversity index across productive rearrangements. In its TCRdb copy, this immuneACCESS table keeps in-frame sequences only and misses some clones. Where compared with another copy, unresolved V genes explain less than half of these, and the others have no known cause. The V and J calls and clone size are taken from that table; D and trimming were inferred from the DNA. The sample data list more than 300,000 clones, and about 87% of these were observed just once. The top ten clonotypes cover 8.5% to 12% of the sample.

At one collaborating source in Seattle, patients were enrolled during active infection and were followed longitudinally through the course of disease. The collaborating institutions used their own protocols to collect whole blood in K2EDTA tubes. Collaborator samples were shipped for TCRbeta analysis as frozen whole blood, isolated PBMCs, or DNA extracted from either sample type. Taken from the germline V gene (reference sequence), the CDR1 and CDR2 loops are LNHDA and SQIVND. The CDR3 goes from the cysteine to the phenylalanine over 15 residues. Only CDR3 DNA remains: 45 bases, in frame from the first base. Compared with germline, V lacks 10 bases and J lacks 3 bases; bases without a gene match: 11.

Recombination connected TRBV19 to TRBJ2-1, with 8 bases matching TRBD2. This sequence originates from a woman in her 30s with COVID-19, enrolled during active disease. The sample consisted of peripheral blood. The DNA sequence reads TGTGCCACTAGAGTAATCCTAGCGGGCTACAATGAGCAGTTCTTC. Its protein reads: CATRVILAGYNEQFF.